This T cell receptor beta chain was recovered during a study of blood T cell repertoires in COVID-19 (dated by TCRdb to about 2020). For the study in its entirety: The collaborator samples originated in the United States, Italy and Spain and spanned the acute and convalescent phases of COVID-19. The repertoires were released in a freely available public database intended as a resource for research on the immune response to SARS-CoV-2. Samples came from the ongoing ImmuneRACE study (first 160 participants) plus 1,254 subjects from 6 global collaborators. Where HLA class I and class II types were available, the types were taken from metadata supplied by the sample provider, not from assay-based typing. A de-identified subject ID, COVID-19 status, age in years and sex were almost always included in the sample metadata. The prospective study material was composed of cDNA or gDNA derived from T cells, B-cell-depleted T cells, or PBMCs. Subjects who had been exposed to COVID-19, were actively infected with it, or had recovered from it provided the deeply sampled blood TCRbeta repertoires that made up the dataset.

The CDR3 holds 11 amino acids from the cysteine to the phenylalanine. The sequence is cut down to CDR3 DNA, 33 bases in frame from base 1. CDR1 and CDR2 were assigned from the germline V gene as SQVTM and ANQGSEA. V sheds 4 bases and J sheds 4 bases, leaving 7 bases between their ends. The immunoSEQ Assay, a bias-controlled multiplex PCR, was used to amplify TCRbeta CDR3 regions from genomic DNA. The authors processed their data as follows. Nucleated cell counts per sample were estimated from amplification of reference gene primers within the assay. To quantify the absolute abundance of each unique TCRbeta CDR3 rearrangement, sequence reads were collapsed and filtered. For each sample, productive Simpson clonality was calculated as the square root of Simpson's diversity index across productive rearrangements. Not all clones reach the TCRdb copy of this immuneACCESS table, which keeps in-frame sequences only. Checked studies attribute under half of the gap to unresolved V genes and leave the rest unexplained. D and trimming were read from the DNA, whereas the V and J calls and clone size are those reported in that table. The sample table holds about 150,000 clones, of which roughly four fifths were seen once. The ten largest clones add up to roughly 2.5% of the sample.

In Seattle, one collaborating source enrolled patients while the infection was active and tracked those patients longitudinally over the course of disease. Collaborating institutions collected whole blood in K2EDTA tubes following their own protocols. For TCRbeta analysis, collaborators shipped samples as frozen whole blood, isolated PBMCs, or DNA extracted from either of those sample types. Paper-wide results and their limitations: How much clinical and demographic metadata was included differed by source and by participant, and the metadata was provided uncurated.

Notes on this clone: Its antigen remains unidentified. Base qualities are not at hand, and no much larger clone is one base apart.

Material: peripheral blood. This TCR came from a woman aged 80 or over with COVID-19, enrolled during active disease. The chain was built from TRBV29-1 and TRBJ1-1; no D gene call is confident. The CDR3 here reads CSVVGATEAFF. The bases are TGCAGCGTTGTGGGAGCCACTGAAGCTTTCTTT. The full variable domain, completed from the reference TRBV29-1 and TRBJ1-1 proteins outside the CDR3, reads SAVISQKPSRDICQRGTSLTIQCQVDSQVTMMFWYRQQPGQSLTLIATANQGSEATYESGFVIDKFPISRPNLTFSTLTVSNMSPEDSSIYLCSVVGATEAFFGQGTRLTVV.